This T cell receptor beta chain was sequenced for a study of blood T cell repertoires in COVID-19. This CDR3 is 14 amino acids long. V lost 2 bases and J lost 8; bases outside the gene matches: 3. CDR1 is SEHNR, CDR2 FQNEAQ, per germline (reference sequence). Those who participated ranged in age from roughly 18 to 89 years and resided in about 24 US areas. Clinical histories supplied by participants themselves formed the basis of cohort assignment. The authors' processing: Reference gene primers were amplified, and this amplification served to estimate nucleated cell counts. Here immunoSEQ multiplex PCR was the method, and the copy in TCRdb shows in-frame clones only, minus some. That table gives V, J and clone size, and the DNA gave D and trimming. This table holds roughly 370,000 clones, more than 75% found once.

The sequenced sample was PBMCs or T cells enriched from blood (not recorded which). The chain carries TRBV7-9 and TRBJ1-6; 7 bases are a match to TRBD1. This receptor was obtained from a woman aged 45-65 years who had recovered from COVID-19. The CDR3 coding sequence is TGTGCCAGCAGCTTAAGGCAGGGGGATTCACCCCTCCACTTT. Translation: CASSLRQGDSPLHF.